This T cell receptor (beta chain) was captured by sequencing in a study of CD8+CD57+ T cells in acquired aplastic anemia. The wider study: Mean yield of DNA from sorted CD4+ and CD8+ cells was roughly 3.4 ug.

The V gene lost 5 bases and the J gene lost 7 bases, with 19 bases spanning the gap. Germline values: CDR1 DFQATT, CDR2 SNEGSKA (reference sequence). The CDR3 runs 14 residues. Findings and limits, study-wide: Levels of CD8+ Simpson's diversity were not significantly distinct in patients versus controls.

TCR beta VDJ combinations and CDR3 sequences were profiled from genomic DNA. Using its own MiXCR run on the reads, TCRdb lists one record per CDR3 protein. The sample carries about 160,000 distinct CDR3 sequences, 40% to 50% recorded once. This clonotype was seen just once. Its target is unknown. Patients chosen for sequencing had shown CD8+CD57+ cell expansion by flow cytometry. Each of the patients presented with severe acquired aplastic anemia. Patients were therapy-naive when their blood was sampled. V gene TRBV20-1 combines with J gene TRBJ2-3; D is unclear. The receptor comes from a human donor with aplastic anemia. Sequences were obtained from sorted CD4+, CD8+, or CD8+CD57+ T cells (not recorded which) from PBMCs. The CDR3 is CSADGRIRSYTQYF. As DNA, the CDR3 is TGCAGTGCTGATGGACGGATACGCAGTTATACGCAGTATTTT.